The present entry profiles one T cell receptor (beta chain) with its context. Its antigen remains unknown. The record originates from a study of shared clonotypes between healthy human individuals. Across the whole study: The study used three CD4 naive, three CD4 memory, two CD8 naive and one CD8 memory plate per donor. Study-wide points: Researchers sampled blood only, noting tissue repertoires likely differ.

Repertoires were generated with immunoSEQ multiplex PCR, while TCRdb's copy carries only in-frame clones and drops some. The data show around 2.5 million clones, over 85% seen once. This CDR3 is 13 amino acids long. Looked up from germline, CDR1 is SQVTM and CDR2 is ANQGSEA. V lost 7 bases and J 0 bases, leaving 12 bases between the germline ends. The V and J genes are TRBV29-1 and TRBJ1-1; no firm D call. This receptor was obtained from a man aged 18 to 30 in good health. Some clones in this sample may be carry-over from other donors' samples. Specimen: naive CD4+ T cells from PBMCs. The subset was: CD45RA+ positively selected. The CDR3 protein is CSAHDRMNTEAFF. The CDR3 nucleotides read TGCAGCGCCCATGATAGGATGAACACTGAAGCTTTCTTT.